This T cell receptor (beta chain) was identified in a study of shared T cell receptors in the human thymus. V lost 1 base, J lost 5 bases, and 12 bases lay in between. Germline CDR1 reads SGHDT; CDR2 reads YYEEEE. This CDR3 is 14 amino acids long. Data came from immunoSEQ multiplex PCR; TCRdb stores just in-frame clones and leaves some out. The table lists hundreds of thousands of clones, 80% to 90% of them singletons, with over 0.008% in the top ten. This sample also belongs to another study, concerning human thymus T cells. That study reports: Among thymic and blood repertoires, usage of V and J genes appeared biased.

Sequencing was performed on thymocytes. This receptor was obtained from a boy younger than two with a congenital heart defect. The chain has TRBV5-6 and TRBJ2-5, with TRBD1 as a possible D gene (5 bases). CDR3 sequence reads: CASSLSSAGETQYF. The DNA for the CDR3 is TGTGCCAGCAGCTTGTCATCGGCAGGGGAGACCCAGTACTTC.